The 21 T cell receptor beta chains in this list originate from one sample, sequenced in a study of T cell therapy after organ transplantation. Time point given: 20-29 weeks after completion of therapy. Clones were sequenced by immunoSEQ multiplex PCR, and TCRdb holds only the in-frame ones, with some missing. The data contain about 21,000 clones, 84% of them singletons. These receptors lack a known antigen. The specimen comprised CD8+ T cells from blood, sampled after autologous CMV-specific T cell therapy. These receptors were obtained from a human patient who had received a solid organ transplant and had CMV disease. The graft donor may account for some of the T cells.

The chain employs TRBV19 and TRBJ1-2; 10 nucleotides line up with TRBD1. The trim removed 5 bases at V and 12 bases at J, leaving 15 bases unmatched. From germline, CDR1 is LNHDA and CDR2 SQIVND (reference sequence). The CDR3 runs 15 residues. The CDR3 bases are TGTGCCAGTAGTGCCTTCGTTGGGACAGGGGACGGCCACACCTTC. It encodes CASSAFVGTGDGHTF.

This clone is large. The CDR3 sequence is CASSQDPIAGGTDTQYF. CDR3 coding DNA: TGTGCCAGCAGCCAAGATCCAATAGCGGGAGGCACAGATACGCAGTATTTT. The rearrangement links TRBV4-2 to TRBJ2-3; 9 nucleotides match TRBD2. The J segment lost 1 base and the V segment lost 0 bases, leaving 5 bases of the junction unmatched. The CDR3 contains 17 residues. Germline lookup yields CDR1 LGHNA and CDR2 YNFKEQ.

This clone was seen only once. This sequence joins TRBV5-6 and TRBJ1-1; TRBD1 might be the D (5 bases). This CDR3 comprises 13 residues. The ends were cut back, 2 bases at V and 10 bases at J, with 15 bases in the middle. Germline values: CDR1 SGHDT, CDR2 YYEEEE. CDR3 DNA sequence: TGTGCCAGCAGCTTCGGGACGGCGATGGTAGCTTTCTTT. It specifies CASSFGTAMVAFF.

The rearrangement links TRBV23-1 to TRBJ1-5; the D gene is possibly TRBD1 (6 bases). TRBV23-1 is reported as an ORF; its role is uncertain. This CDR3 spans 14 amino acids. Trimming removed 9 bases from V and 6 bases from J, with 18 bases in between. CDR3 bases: TGCGCCAGACACAGGGTTAATAGATTTCAGCCCCAGCATTTT. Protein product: CARHRVNRFQPQHF.

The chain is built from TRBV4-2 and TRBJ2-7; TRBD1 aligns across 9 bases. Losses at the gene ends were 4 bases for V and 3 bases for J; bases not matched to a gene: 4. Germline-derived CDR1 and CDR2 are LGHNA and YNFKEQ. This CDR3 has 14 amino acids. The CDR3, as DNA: TGTGCCAGCAGCCCGGGACAGGGAGGCTACGAGCAGTACTTC. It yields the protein CASSPGQGGYEQYF.

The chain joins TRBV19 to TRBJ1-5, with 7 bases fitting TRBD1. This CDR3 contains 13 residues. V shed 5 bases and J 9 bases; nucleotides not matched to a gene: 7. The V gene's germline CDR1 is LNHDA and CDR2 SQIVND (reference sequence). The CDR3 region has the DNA TGTGCCAGTAGTTCGTACAGGGGTAGGCCCCAGCATTTT. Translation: CASSSYRGRPQHF. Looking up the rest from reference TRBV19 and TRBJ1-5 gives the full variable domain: DGGITQSPKYLFRKEGQNVTLSCEQNLNHDAMYWYRQDPGQGLRLIYYSQIVNDFQKGDIAEGYSVSREKKESFPLTVTSAQKNPTAFYLCASSSYRGRPQHFGDGTRLSIL.

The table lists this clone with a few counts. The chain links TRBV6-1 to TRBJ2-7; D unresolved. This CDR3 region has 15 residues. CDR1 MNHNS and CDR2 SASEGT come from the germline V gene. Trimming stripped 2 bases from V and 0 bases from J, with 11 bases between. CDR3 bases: TGTGCCAGCAGTGAACCCGACGCTACCTCCTACGAGCAGTACTTC. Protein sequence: CASSEPDATSYEQYF.

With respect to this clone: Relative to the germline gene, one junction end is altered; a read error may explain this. The CDR3 DNA sequence: TGTGCCGGCAGAGGAGATGATGATACGCAGTATTTT. It specifies CAGRGDDDTQYF. The chain links TRBV6-1 to TRBJ2-3, with unresolved D. The CDR3 runs 12 residues. Per germline, CDR1 MNHNS and CDR2 SASEGT.

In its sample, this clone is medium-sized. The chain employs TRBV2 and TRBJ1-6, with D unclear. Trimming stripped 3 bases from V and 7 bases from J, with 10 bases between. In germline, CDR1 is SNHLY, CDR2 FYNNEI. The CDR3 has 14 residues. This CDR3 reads CASSDETFNSPLHF. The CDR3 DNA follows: TGTGCCAGCAGTGATGAGACATTCAATTCACCCCTCCACTTT.

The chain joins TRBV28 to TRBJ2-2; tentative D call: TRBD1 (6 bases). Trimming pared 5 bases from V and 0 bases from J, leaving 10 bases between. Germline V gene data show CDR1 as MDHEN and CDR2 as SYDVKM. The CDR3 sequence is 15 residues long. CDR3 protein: CASSTTGSNTGELFF. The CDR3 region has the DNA TGTGCCAGCAGTACAACAGGGTCGAACACCGGGGAGCTGTTTTTT.

CDR3 residues: CASREGVGELFF. The CDR3 DNA reads as TGTGCCAGCAGGGAGGGGGTCGGGGAGCTGTTTTTT. The chain uses TRBV27 and TRBJ2-2; the D call may be TRBD1 or TRBD2 (6 bases each). In germline, CDR1 is MNHEY, CDR2 SMNVEV (reference sequence). This CDR3 spans 12 amino acids. Trimming removed 6 bases at V and 7 bases at J, with 9 bases between.

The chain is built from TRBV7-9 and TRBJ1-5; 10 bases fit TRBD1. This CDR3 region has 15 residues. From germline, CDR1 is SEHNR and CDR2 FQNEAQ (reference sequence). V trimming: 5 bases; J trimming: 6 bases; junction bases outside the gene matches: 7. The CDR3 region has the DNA TGTGCCAGCAGCCTGGGGGACAGGGGTGTTCAGCCCCAGCATTTT. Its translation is CASSLGDRGVQPQHF.

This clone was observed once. The CDR3 region has the DNA TGTGCCACCAGCAGAGATCTAGGAGGGCGCAATCAGCCCCAGCATTTT. This sequence encodes CATSRDLGGRNQPQHF. The rearrangement joins TRBV15 to TRBJ1-5; D gene unclear. The germline V gene has CDR1 LNHNV and CDR2 YYDKDF (reference sequence). This CDR3 has 16 residues. V was cut by 0 bases and J by 2 bases, with 11 bases left in between.

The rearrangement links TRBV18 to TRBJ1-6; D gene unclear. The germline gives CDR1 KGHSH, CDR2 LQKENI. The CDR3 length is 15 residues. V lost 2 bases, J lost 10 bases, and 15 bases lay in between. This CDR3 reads CASSPYSGSRSPLHF. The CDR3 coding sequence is TGTGCCAGCTCACCATACTCTGGAAGTAGGTCACCCCTCCACTTT.

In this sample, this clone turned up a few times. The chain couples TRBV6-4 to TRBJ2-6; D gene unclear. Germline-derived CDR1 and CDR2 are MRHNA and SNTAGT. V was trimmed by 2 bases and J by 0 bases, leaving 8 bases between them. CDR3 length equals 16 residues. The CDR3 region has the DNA TGTGCCAGCAGTGACCACTTGAGCTCTGGGGCCAACGTCCTGACTTTC. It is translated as CASSDHLSSGANVLTF.

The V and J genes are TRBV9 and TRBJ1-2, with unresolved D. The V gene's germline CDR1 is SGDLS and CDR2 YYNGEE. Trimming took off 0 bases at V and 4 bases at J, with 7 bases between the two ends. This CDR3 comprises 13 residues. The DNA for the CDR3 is TGTGCCAGCAGCGTAGATCAGATCTATGGCTACACCTTC. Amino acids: CASSVDQIYGYTF.

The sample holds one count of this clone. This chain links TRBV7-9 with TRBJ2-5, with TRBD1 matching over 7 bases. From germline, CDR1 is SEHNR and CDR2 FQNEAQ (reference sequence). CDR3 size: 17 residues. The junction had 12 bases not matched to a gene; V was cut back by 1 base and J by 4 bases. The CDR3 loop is CASSLDPPGGIRETQYF. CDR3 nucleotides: TGTGCCAGCAGCTTAGACCCCCCAGGGGGTATTAGAGAGACCCAGTACTTC.

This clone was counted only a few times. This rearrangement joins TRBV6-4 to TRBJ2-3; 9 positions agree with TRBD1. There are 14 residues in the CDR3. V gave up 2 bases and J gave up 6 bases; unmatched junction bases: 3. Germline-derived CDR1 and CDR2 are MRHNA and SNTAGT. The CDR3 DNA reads TGTGCCAGCAGTGACGGGACAGGGCGGGATACGCAGTATTTT. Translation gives CASSDGTGRDTQYF.

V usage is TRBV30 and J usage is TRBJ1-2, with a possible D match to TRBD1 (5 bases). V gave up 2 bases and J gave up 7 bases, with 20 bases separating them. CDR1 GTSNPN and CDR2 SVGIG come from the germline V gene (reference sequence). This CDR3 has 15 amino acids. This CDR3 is CAWSSQGWLFGGYTF. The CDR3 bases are TGTGCCTGGAGTTCCCAGGGATGGTTGTTCGGTGGCTACACCTTC.

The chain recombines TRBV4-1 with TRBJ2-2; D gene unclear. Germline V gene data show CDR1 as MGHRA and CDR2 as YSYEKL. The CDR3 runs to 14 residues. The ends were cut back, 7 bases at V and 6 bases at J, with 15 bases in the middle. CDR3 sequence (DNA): TGCGCCAGCACCGCAAGTGGGGTAGCCGGGGAGCTGTTTTTT. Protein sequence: CASTASGVAGELFF.

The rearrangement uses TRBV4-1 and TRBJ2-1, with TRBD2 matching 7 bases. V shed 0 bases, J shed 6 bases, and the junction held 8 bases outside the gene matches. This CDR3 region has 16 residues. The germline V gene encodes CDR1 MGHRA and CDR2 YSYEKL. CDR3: CASSQDYPPGGNEQFF. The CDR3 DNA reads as TGCGCCAGCAGCCAAGATTATCCCCCGGGAGGCAATGAGCAGTTCTTC.